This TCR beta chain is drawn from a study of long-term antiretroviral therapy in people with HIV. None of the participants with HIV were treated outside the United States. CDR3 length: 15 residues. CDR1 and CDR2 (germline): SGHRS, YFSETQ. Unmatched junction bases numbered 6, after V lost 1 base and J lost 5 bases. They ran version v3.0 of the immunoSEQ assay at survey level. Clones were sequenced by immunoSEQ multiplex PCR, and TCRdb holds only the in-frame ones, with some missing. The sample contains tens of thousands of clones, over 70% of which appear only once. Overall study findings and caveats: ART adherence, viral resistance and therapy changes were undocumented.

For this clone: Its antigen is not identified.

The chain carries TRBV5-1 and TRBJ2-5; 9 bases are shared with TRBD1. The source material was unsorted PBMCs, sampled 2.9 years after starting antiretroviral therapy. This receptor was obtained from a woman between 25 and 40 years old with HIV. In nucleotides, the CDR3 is TGCGCCAGCAGCTTGTCGGCGGGACAGGGCGAGACCCAGTACTTC. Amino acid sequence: CASSLSAGQGETQYF.